Listed below are T cell receptor beta chains from one sample, sequenced in a study of a mutant IDH1 vaccine in newly diagnosed glioma. These TCRs are of unknown antigen specificity. Libraries were prepared by immunoSEQ multiplex PCR; TCRdb keeps only in-frame clonotypes and omits some of them. This table has some 130,000 clones, around 77% appearing once. Sequencing used PBMCs, obtained from a glioma patient whose treatment included an IDH1 peptide vaccine. The receptors were gathered from a man in his forties or fifties with glioma. Both conserved end residues are trimmed from each CDR3. The size entry is marked missing in some rows and otherwise reads once, few, many or a size class.

v_gene,j_gene,abundance,CDR3aa
TRBV12-5,TRBJ2-3,.,ASAPDRGPTDTQY
TRBV7-6,TRBJ2-7,.,ASSLVENRGQFYEQY
TRBV7-8,TRBJ2-1,.,ASSLRARTEGSYNEQF
TRBV19,TRBJ1-1,few,ASSTFGGMNTEAF
TRBV9,TRBJ2-7,.,ASSVGLAGLTYEQY
TRBV5-4,TRBJ2-7,once,ASSLDRGLYEQY
TRBV13,TRBJ1-2,.,ASSTTEDRDYGYT
TRBV5-1,TRBJ2-3,.,ASSQDGRTDTQY
TRBV7-8,TRBJ1-2,.,ASSPDRLLVYGYT
TRBV6-5,TRBJ1-4,.,ASKLTTEYKEKLF
TRBV25-1,TRBJ1-4,few,ASSEFRGEGNEKLF
TRBV28,TRBJ1-2,.,ASSLGGTYGYT
TRBV5-1,TRBJ1-1,few,ASSFQGRRTEAF
TRBV10-3,TRBJ2-3,.,AIRSATGSTDTQY
TRBV6-1,TRBJ1-2,few,ATGQGSGYT
TRBV7-2,TRBJ2-7,.,ASSFSSSEQY
TRBV19,TRBJ1-2,.,ASTPDPWGDYGYT
TRBV7-6,TRBJ1-1,few,ASSVDRGGEAF
TRBV19,TRBJ2-1,.,ASSIGEAGEQF
TRBV5-1,TRBJ2-1,few,ASSLEALSYNEQF
TRBV5-1,TRBJ2-7,.,ASSDTGRPYEQY
TRBV2,TRBJ2-1,.,ASALVDNEQF
TRBV5-4,TRBJ2-2,.,ASSWVVQGGTGELF
TRBV28,TRBJ2-7,.,ASSFIYEQY
TRBV7-2,TRBJ1-2,medium-sized,ASSLVGTGTGHYGYT
TRBV19,TRBJ1-1,.,ASTNPRGGNTEAF
TRBV6-6,TRBJ1-3,.,ASGRTRRSGNTIY
TRBV18,TRBJ2-7,.,ASSPPNPETDSYEQY
TRBV19,TRBJ2-7,.,ASSMPTGGAGEQY
TRBV4-2,TRBJ2-1,.,ASSLSGGASYNEQF
TRBV5-4,TRBJ2-4,.,ASSSAQGAKNIQY
TRBV15,TRBJ2-2,.,ATSREWTSLNTGELF
TRBV25-1,TRBJ2-7,.,ASQSTSATIGAPYEQY
TRBV6-5,TRBJ2-5,.,ASSPSQGIGETQY
TRBV28,TRBJ2-3,.,ASSPSGTSTDTQY
TRBV4-2,TRBJ1-5,few,ASSPDSNQPQH
TRBV28,TRBJ1-5,.,ASSHTTGNQPQH
TRBV10-2,TRBJ2-2,few,ASNDRTTGELF
TRBV6-5,TRBJ2-3,.,ASSYSPLLAADTQY
TRBV6-1,TRBJ2-7,.,ASRLAGPTYEQY
TRBV27,TRBJ2-3,few,ASSLSPPNTVTQY
TRBV6-5,TRBJ1-4,.,ASSDRLSEKLF
TRBV2,TRBJ2-3,.,ASSTQTIGATDTQY
TRBV30,TRBJ2-5,.,AWSLPGTFQY
TRBV7-9,TRBJ2-2,.,ATPNRELF
TRBV5-4,TRBJ2-1,.,ASSASTSVPVNEQF
TRBV9,TRBJ2-7,.,ASSEGLAGREQY
TRBV7-9,TRBJ2-1,.,ASRTTGGSYNEQF
TRBV4-1,TRBJ1-4,.,ASSLRGLDEKLF
TRBV10-2,TRBJ1-5,.,ASSPGARGNQPQH
TRBV7-9,TRBJ1-4,once,ASSPSGGRNEKLF
TRBV4-3,TRBJ2-4,.,ASSQGLGEPKNIQY
TRBV2,TRBJ2-7,.,ASSNTYEQY
TRBV2,TRBJ2-4,.,ASSGQGDGNIQY